Listed here is a single T cell receptor (beta chain). This entry belongs to a study of cytomegalovirus exposure and HLA in healthy donors. This PCR relied on a set of 60 Vbeta primers and 13 Jbeta primers. Clones were read by immunoSEQ multiplex PCR, and TCRdb kept only the in-frame ones, dropping some. Of 85,000 to 95,000 clones detected, roughly three fifths appear once; the ten largest clones hold around 6.5%. Looked up from germline, CDR1 is SGHVS and CDR2 is FNYEAQ. This CDR3 has 13 amino acids. The V end was cut by 6 bases, the J end by 5 bases, with 13 bases between. This chain joins TRBV7-6 and TRBJ2-5; tentative D call: TRBD2 (7 bases). The sequenced material came from PBMCs. This clonotype was sampled from a woman in her 30s in good health and CMV-seronegative. The CDR3, as DNA: TGTGCCAGCAGAAGGGGAGGGGGGGAGACCCAGTACTTC. It codes for CASRRGGGETQYF. Together with reference TRBV7-6 and TRBJ2-5, the CDR3 gives the full variable domain: GAGVSQSPRYKVTKRGQDVALRCDPISGHVSLYWYRQALGQGPEFLTYFNYEAQQDKSGLPNDRFSAERPEGSISTLTIQRTEQRDSAMYRCASRRGGGETQYFGPGTRLLVL.